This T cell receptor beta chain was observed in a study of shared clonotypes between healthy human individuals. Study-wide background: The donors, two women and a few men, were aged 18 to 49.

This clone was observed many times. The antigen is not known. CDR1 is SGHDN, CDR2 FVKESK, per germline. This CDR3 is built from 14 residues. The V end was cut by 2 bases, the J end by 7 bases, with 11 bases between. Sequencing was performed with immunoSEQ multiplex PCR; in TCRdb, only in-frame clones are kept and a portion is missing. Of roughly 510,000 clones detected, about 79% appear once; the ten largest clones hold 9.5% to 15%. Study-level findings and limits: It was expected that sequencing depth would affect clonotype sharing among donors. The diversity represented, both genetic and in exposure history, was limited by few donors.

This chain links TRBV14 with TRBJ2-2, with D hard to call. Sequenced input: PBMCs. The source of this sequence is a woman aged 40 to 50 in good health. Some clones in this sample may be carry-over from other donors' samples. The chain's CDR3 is CASSQTPGVGELFF. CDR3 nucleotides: TGTGCCAGCAGCCAAACGCCCGGTGTCGGGGAGCTGTTTTTT.